The entry below gives a single TCR beta chain sequence along with its context. CDR1 is MNHEY and CDR2 is SMNVEV in the germline V gene (reference sequence). This CDR3 has 15 residues. Trimming removed 3 bases at V and 8 bases at J, with 17 bases between. This record comes from a study of T cell responses to AZD1222 COVID-19 vaccine. The protocol was immunoSEQ multiplex PCR, while the TCRdb copy is restricted to in-frame clones and leaves out a portion. Found here are around 160,000 clones, more than 85% of them singletons; the top ten hold approximately 2%. Sequencing was performed on peripheral blood, taken on day 0 of AZD1222 vaccination. This receptor was obtained from an adult in good health. The genes are TRBV27 and TRBJ2-1, with a possible D match to TRBD2 (5 bases). CDR3 residues: CASSLRPGIEYEQFF. CDR3 bases: TGTGCCAGCAGTTTGCGGCCCGGGATAGAGTATGAGCAGTTCTTC.